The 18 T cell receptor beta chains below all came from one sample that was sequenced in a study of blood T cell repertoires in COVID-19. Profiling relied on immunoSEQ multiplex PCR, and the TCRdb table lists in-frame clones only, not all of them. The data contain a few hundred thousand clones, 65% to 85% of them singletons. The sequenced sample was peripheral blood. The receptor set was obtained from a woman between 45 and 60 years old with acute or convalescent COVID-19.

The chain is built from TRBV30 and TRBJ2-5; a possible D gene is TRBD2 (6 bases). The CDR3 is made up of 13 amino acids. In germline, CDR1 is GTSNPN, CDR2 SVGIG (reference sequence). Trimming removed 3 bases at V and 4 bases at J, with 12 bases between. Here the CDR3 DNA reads TGTGCCTGGAGCGCCGGGACTCCAGAGACCCAGTACTTC. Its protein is CAWSAGTPETQYF. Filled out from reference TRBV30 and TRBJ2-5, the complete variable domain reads SQTIHQWPATLVQPVGSPLSLECTVEGTSNPNLYWYRQAAGRGLQLLFYSVGIGQISSEVPQNLSASRPQDRQFILSSKKLLLSDSGFYLCAWSAGTPETQYFGPGTRLLVL.

The CDR3 DNA reads as TGTGCCAGCTCACCCCTAGCCCTAGCGGGAGGGCCAGGGGAGCAGTACTTC. Protein: CASSPLALAGGPGEQYF. The gene calls are TRBV18 and TRBJ2-7; 12 nucleotides agree with TRBD2. The CDR3 runs to 17 residues. Germline values: CDR1 KGHSH, CDR2 LQKENI. V lost 3 bases, J lost 7 bases, and 13 bases stayed unmatched.

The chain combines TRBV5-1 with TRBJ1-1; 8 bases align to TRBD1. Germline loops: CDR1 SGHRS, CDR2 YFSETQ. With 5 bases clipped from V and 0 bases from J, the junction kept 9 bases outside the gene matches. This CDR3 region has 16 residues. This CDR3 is CASRPDRAGLNTEAFF. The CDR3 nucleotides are TGCGCCAGCAGACCGGACAGGGCTGGACTGAACACTGAAGCTTTCTTT. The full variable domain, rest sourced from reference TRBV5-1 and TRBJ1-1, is KAGVTQTPRYLIKTRGQQVTLSCSPISGHRSVSWYQQTPGQGLQFLFEYFSETQRNKGNFPGRFSGRQFSNSRSEMNVSTLELGDSALYLCASRPDRAGLNTEAFFGQGTRLTVV.

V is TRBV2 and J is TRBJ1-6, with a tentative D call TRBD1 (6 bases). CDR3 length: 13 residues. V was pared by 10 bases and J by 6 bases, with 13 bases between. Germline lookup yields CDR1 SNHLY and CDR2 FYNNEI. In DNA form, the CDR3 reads TGTGCCACCTGTGGACAGTTTAATTCACCCCTCCACTTT. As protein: CATCGQFNSPLHF.

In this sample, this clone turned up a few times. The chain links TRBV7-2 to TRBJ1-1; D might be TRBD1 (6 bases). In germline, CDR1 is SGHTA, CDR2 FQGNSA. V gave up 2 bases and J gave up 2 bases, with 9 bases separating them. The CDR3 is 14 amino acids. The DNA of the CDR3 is TGTGCCAGCAGCTTAAGTGGGGGCAACACTGAAGCTTTCTTT. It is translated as CASSLSGGNTEAFF.

For the CDR3, the DNA is TGCGCCAGCAGCTTGCAGGATCCCAACTATGGCTACACCTTC. Encoded protein: CASSLQDPNYGYTF. V usage is TRBV5-1 and J usage is TRBJ1-2; D gene unclear. The CDR3 runs to 14 residues. Germline V CDR1 and CDR2: SGHRS, YFSETQ. V was trimmed by 1 base and J by 2 bases, leaving 9 bases between them.

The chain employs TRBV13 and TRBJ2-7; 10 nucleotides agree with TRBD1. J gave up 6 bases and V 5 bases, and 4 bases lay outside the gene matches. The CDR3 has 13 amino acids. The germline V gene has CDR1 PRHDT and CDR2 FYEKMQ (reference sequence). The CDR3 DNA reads TGTGCCAGCAGCAGACAGGGGGCGGGCGAGCAGTACGTC. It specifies CASSRQGAGEQYV.

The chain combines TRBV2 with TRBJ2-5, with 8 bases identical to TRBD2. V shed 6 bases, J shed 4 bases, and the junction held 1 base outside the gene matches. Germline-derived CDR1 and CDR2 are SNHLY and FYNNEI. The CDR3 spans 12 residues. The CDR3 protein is CASRLAGETQYF. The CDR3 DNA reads TGTGCCAGCAGGCTAGCGGGAGAGACCCAGTACTTC. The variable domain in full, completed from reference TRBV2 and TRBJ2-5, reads EPEVTQTPSHQVTQMGQEVILRCVPISNHLYFYWYRQILGQKVEFLVSFYNNEISEKSEIFDDQFSVERPDGSNFTLKIRSTKLEDSAMYFCASRLAGETQYFGPGTRLLVL.

The CDR3 is CASSQGQGLGYTF. CDR3 bases: TGCGCCAGCAGCCAAGGACAGGGTCTGGGCTACACCTTC. The rearrangement links TRBV10-1 to TRBJ1-2; 8 nucleotides match TRBD1. The CDR3 sequence is 13 residues long. V shed 6 bases and J 8 bases; nucleotides not matched to a gene: 8. Germline V gives CDR1 WNHNN, CDR2 SYGVQD (reference sequence).

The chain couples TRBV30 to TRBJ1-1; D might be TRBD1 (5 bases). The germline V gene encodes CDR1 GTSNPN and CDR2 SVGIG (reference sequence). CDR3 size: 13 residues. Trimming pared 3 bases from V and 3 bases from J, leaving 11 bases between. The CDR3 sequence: CAWRPDSDTEAFF. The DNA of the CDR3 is TGTGCCTGGAGACCAGACAGCGACACTGAAGCTTTCTTT.

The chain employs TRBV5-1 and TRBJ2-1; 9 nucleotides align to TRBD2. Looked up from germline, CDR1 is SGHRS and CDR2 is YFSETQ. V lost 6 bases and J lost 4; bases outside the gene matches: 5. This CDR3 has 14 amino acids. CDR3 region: CASKLLAGYNEQFF. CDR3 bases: TGCGCCAGCAAACTCCTAGCGGGATACAATGAGCAGTTCTTC.

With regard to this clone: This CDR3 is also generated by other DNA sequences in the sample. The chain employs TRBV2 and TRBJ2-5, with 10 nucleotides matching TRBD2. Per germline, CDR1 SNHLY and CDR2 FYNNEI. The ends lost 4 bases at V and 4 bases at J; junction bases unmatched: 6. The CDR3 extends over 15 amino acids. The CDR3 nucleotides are TGTGCCAGCAGTGGAAACAGCGGGGGGGGAGAGACCCAGTACTTC. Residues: CASSGNSGGGETQYF. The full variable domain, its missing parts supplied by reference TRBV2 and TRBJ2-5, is EPEVTQTPSHQVTQMGQEVILRCVPISNHLYFYWYRQILGQKVEFLVSFYNNEISEKSEIFDDQFSVERPDGSNFTLKIRSTKLEDSAMYFCASSGNSGGGETQYFGPGTRLLVL.

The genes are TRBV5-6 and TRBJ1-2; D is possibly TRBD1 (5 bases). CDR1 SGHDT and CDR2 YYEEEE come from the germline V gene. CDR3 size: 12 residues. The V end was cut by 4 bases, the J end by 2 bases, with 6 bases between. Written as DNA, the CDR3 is TGTGCCAGCAGCAGGACAAACTATGGCTACACCTTC. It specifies CASSRTNYGYTF.

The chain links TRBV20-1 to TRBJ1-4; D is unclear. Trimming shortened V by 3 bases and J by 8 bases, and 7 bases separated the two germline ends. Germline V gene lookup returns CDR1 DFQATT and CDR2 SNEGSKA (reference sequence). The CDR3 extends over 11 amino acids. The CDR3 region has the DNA TGCAGTGCTAGGGAGGAGGAAAAACTGTTTTTT. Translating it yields CSAREEEKLFF.

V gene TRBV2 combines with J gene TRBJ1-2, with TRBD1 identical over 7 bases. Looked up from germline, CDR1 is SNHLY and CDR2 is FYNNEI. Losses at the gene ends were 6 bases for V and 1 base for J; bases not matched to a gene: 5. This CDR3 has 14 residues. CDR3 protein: CASRGGGFNYGYTF. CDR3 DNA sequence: TGTGCCAGCAGAGGGGGCGGATTTAACTATGGCTACACCTTC. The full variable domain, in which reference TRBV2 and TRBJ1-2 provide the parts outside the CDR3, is EPEVTQTPSHQVTQMGQEVILRCVPISNHLYFYWYRQILGQKVEFLVSFYNNEISEKSEIFDDQFSVERPDGSNFTLKIRSTKLEDSAMYFCASRGGGFNYGYTFGSGTRLTVV.

The CDR3, as DNA: TGTGCCAGCAGTTCCGACTGGACAGGGGTGGGCTACACCTTC. This gives the protein CASSSDWTGVGYTF. This chain connects TRBV6-5 to TRBJ1-2; 9 positions agree with TRBD1. This CDR3 is 14 amino acids long. Trimming removed 4 bases from V and 8 bases from J; junction bases left unmatched: 8. The germline V gene encodes CDR1 MNHEY and CDR2 SVGAGI.

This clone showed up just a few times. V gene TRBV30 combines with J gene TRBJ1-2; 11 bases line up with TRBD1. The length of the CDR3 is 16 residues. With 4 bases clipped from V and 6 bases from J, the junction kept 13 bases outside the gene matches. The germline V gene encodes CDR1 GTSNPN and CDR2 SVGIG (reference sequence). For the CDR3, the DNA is TGTGCCTGGACCCGATCCCGGACAGGGGGCGCGAATGGCTACACCTTC. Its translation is CAWTRSRTGGANGYTF. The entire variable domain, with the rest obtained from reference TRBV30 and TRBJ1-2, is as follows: SQTIHQWPATLVQPVGSPLSLECTVEGTSNPNLYWYRQAAGRGLQLLFYSVGIGQISSEVPQNLSASRPQDRQFILSSKKLLLSDSGFYLCAWTRSRTGGANGYTFGSGTRLTVV.

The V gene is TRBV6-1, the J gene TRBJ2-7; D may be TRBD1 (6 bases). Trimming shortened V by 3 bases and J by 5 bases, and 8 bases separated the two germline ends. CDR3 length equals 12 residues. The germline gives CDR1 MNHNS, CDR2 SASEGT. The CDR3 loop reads CASSDRGNEQYV. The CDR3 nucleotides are TGTGCCAGCAGTGACAGGGGTAACGAGCAGTACGTC.